Detailed here is one T cell receptor (beta chain). These data come from a study of regulatory T cells in long-lasting Graves disease. Study-level information: The antithyroid drugs taken by newly diagnosed Graves' patients had been used for under 3 months.

CDR3 regions were amplified by Arm-PCR using iRepertoire HTBI primers to build TCR beta libraries. Each CDR3 protein gets one entry after TCRdb re-called the multiplex PCR reads with MiXCR. Counted here are hundreds of thousands of distinct CDR3 sequences, less than 20% occurring once; the ten biggest clones make up approximately 20%. Time point described: newly diagnosed GD, antithyroid drugs for less than 3 months. Extracted PBMC RNA gave rise to the TCR library. The sample was also reused in another study, on T cells in Graves' hyperthyroidism and ophthalmopathy. From that second work: The primer set for the first-round RT-PCR of the TCR CDR3 was HTBI. Ophthalmopathy could be told apart from stable hyperthyroidism with a 13 V-J model.

This TCR was recovered from a woman under 40 with Graves disease. The source was peripheral blood mononuclear cells (PBMCs), collected at new diagnosis, from a patient treated with antithyroid drugs.

The CDR3, as DNA: TGTGCCAGCAGCCAGCGACAGCCACTTTCACCCCTCCACTTT. Translating it yields CASSQRQPLSPLHF. The chain recombines TRBV3-1 with TRBJ1-6; D is possibly TRBD1 (5 bases). Looked up from germline, CDR1 is LGHDT and CDR2 is YNNKEL (reference sequence). The CDR3 contains 14 residues. The V end lost 3 bases, the J end lost 9 bases, and 12 bases lay between the germline ends.